This T cell receptor (beta chain) is drawn from a study of blood T cell repertoires in COVID-19. Looking at the study overall: Samples representing acute and convalescent COVID-19 were sourced from the United States, Italy and Spain. PBMCs, B-cell-depleted T cells, or T cells were the source of the cDNA or gDNA that made up the material.

V was trimmed by 0 bases and J by 2 bases, leaving 8 bases between them. CDR3 size: 14 residues. The germline gives CDR1 GTSNPN, CDR2 SVGIG (reference sequence). Authors' processing steps: Estimation of nucleated cell counts was performed using reference gene primer amplification. Assay used: immunoSEQ multiplex PCR; TCRdb lists only in-frame clones, some missing. V, J and clone size reflect that table, while D and trimming were determined from the DNA. The sample contains under 250,000 clones, 80% to 95% of which appear only once. Seattle patients were enrolled during active infection and followed longitudinally.

The TCR sequence derives from a man aged 60-69 years with COVID-19, enrolled during active disease. Sequenced sample: peripheral blood. The gene calls are TRBV30 and TRBJ1-5; D gene unclear. CDR3 nucleotides: TGTGCCTGGAGTGTACATGGAGGCAATCAGCCCCAGCATTTT. Encoded protein: CAWSVHGGNQPQHF.